This note documents a single TCR beta chain sequence. What it binds is unknown. This entry comes from a study of blood T cells in healthy people across ages. Study-wide background: About one barcoded beta molecule per two T cells was captured by template switching.

Combining a sample-barcoded 5' primer with a J-beta primer mix, a second PCR ran for roughly 7 to 11 cycles. One entry per CDR3 protein, called by TCRdb with MiXCR from the 5' RACE reads. The sample has around 800,000 distinct CDR3 sequences, around 62% seen once. Study results and caveats: In long-lived donors, naive CD4+ cell counts and diversity exceeded those of aged donors. Underestimates were what the diversity estimates from one million T cells were considered to be.

This CDR3 comprises 16 residues. Looked up from germline, CDR1 is SGHTA and CDR2 is FQGNSA. PBMCs numbering at least 7 million were isolated per sample. The sample was blood. This rearrangement joins TRBV7-2 to TRBJ2-1; perhaps TRBD2 as D (5 bases). The last part of the DNA fits TRBJ2-7 better; the J call may be wrong. This clonotype originated in a man aged 30-40 years in good health. The CDR3 DNA is TGTGCCAGCAGCGCTCGATCGAGTCTAGCCTACAATGAGCAGTACTTC. Its translation is CASSARSSLAYNEQYF.